The TCR beta chain under discussion was sequenced for a study of cytomegalovirus exposure and HLA in healthy donors. Across the study: When 300 to 500 donors were genotyped, about 81% of them were found to fall in the Caucasian-associated ancestry cluster. Findings and caveats of the study: Later analysis suggested most CMV-associated TCR beta chains were HLA-restricted. The authors excluded some V segments, including TRBV6-2 and TRBV6-3, as indistinguishable.

Everyone who donated was a healthy bone marrow donor. As concerns this clone: Its antigen is not known.

A multiplex PCR was run with 60 Vbeta primers and 13 Jbeta primers. TCRdb keeps only in-frame clones here, not all; method: immunoSEQ multiplex PCR. The sample yields 250,000 to 300,000 clones, around nine tenths seen once. The CDR3 sequence is 17 residues long. Germline V lookup: CDR1 SGDLS, CDR2 YYNGEE. With V trimmed by 0 bases and J by 6 bases, 9 bases remained unmatched. The specimen was PBMCs. J is TRBJ2-2 and V is TRBV9; 9 bases are a match to TRBD2. This clonotype was sampled from a girl aged 2-15 years in good health and CMV-seronegative. The DNA of the CDR3 is TGTGCCAGCAGCGTAGAAGCGGGAGGTGTTCCGGCCGGGGAGCTGTTTTTT. Translation: CASSVEAGGVPAGELFF. Supplemented by reference TRBV9 and TRBJ2-2, the full variable domain reads DSGVTQTPKHLITATGQRVTLRCSPRSGDLSVYWYQQSLDQGLQFLIQYYNGEERAKGNILERFSAQQFPDLHSELNLSSLELGDSALYFCASSVEAGGVPAGELFFGEGSRLTVL.